The 18 T cell receptor beta chains presented below share a single source sample, sequenced in a study of control samples from healthy donors and cancer patients (dated by TCRdb to about 2020). Library prep was done by the immunoSEQ multiplex PCR assay. TCRdb took this table from immuneACCESS and kept in-frame rearrangements with V and J called. Such tables lack part of the clones; where checked against another copy, unresolved V genes explain under half of the gap, and the rest is unexplained. This sample lists about 170,000 clones; around 95% were detected once. The ten largest clones add up to approximately 4% of the sample. Sample: blood. The receptors were gathered from a woman aged 60 to 75 in good health.

CDR3 nucleotide sequence: TGTGCCAGCGGGGTAGACAGGGCCCTTAACGAGCAGTACTTC. This sequence encodes CASGVDRALNEQYF. V is TRBV2 and J is TRBJ2-7; 7 nucleotides match TRBD1. The CDR3 runs 14 residues. Germline CDR1 and CDR2: SNHLY and FYNNEI. After removal of 8 bases from V and 5 bases from J, the junction contained 12 bases not matched to a gene.

J is TRBJ1-5 and V is TRBV24-1; D not certain. The CDR3 covers 12 residues. V was shortened by 4 bases and J by 9 bases, with 9 bases between the two germline ends. The germline gives CDR1 KGHDR, CDR2 SFDVKD. The CDR3 spells CATSDPVGPQHF. The CDR3 DNA follows: TGTGCCACCAGTGACCCCGTGGGGCCCCAGCATTTT.

The V and J genes are TRBV7-9 and TRBJ2-2; D possibly corresponds to TRBD2 (7 bases). V was clipped by 6 bases and J by 1 base, with 12 bases between them. The CDR3 is made up of 15 amino acids. Germline CDR1 is SEHNR and CDR2 is FQNEAQ (reference sequence). The CDR3 DNA reads TGTGCCAGCAGATCGGGGGGCCAGAACACCGGGGAGCTGTTTTTT. It translates to CASRSGGQNTGELFF.

The chain employs TRBV12-3 or TRBV12-4 and TRBJ1-3; no reliable D call. The CDR3 extends over 13 amino acids. Trimming removed 3 bases at V and 4 bases at J, with 7 bases between. The CDR3, as DNA: TGTGCCAGCAGTTTGTTTTCAGGAAACACCATATATTTT. Protein product: CASSLFSGNTIYF.

As regards this clone: At one boundary the junction diverges from the germline segment, which might be a read error. The J gene is TRBJ2-1, the V gene TRBV7-7; D unresolved. CDR3 length: 14 amino acids. Germline loops: CDR1 SSHAT, CDR2 FNYEAQ (reference sequence). Here the CDR3 reads CASSLSGDYNEQFF. CDR3 bases: TGTGCTAGCAGCTTATCAGGAGACTACAATGAGCAGTTCTTC.

CDR3 sequence reads: CASSSQDGGSSPLHF. CDR3 DNA: TGTGCCAGCAGTTCCCAGGACGGGGGCAGCTCACCCCTCCACTTT. The V gene is TRBV6-5, the J gene TRBJ1-6; perhaps TRBD1 as D (6 bases). The CDR3 consists of 15 residues. Germline lookup yields CDR1 MNHEY and CDR2 SVGAGI. V lost 4 bases, J lost 10 bases, and 17 bases lay in between.

The chain joins TRBV9 to TRBJ1-3; TRBD1 matches at 11 bases. Looked up from germline, CDR1 is SGDLS and CDR2 is YYNGEE. The CDR3 covers 14 residues. Trimming at V came to 3 bases and at J to 7 bases, leaving 3 bases not matched to a gene. The CDR3 nucleotides read TGTGCCAGCAGCGGGACAGGGGGCGGGAACACCATATATTTT. Amino acid sequence: CASSGTGGGNTIYF. The entire variable domain, with the rest obtained from reference TRBV9 and TRBJ1-3, is as follows: DSGVTQTPKHLITATGQRVTLRCSPRSGDLSVYWYQQSLDQGLQFLIQYYNGEERAKGNILERFSAQQFPDLHSELNLSSLELGDSALYFCASSGTGGGNTIYFGEGSWLTVV.

The chain carries TRBV25-1 and TRBJ2-2; D is ambiguous. The CDR3 runs to 16 residues. The germline gives CDR1 MGHDK, CDR2 SYGVNS. V was shortened by 2 bases and J by 0 bases, with 10 bases between the two germline ends. CDR3 DNA: TGTGCCAGCAGTGAAGGAAGGGTATCGAACACCGGGGAGCTGTTTTTT. It codes for CASSEGRVSNTGELFF.

This clone has just one count. This sequence joins TRBV5-1 and TRBJ1-2; the D is unclear. V lost 6 bases to trimming and J lost 4 bases, with 13 bases between them. Per germline, CDR1 SGHRS and CDR2 YFSETQ. This CDR3 comprises 13 residues. The CDR3 DNA follows: TGCGCCAGCAAGGAGACACAATCCTATGGCTACACCTTC. Encoded protein: CASKETQSYGYTF.

Sample share makes this clone medium-sized (0.01 to 0.1%). This chain joins TRBV6-6 and TRBJ1-5; D remains unclear. The V gene lost 7 bases and the J gene lost 7 bases, with 14 bases spanning the gap. Germline assignment: CDR1 MNHNY and CDR2 SVGAGI (reference sequence). This CDR3 has 13 amino acids. As DNA, the CDR3 is TGTGCCAGCACCCCAGACCCCGGGCAGCCCCAGCATTTT. Translation gives CASTPDPGQPQHF.

The rearrangement uses TRBV6-5 and TRBJ2-3; 7 nucleotides line up with TRBD1. Germline CDR1 reads MNHEY; CDR2 reads SVGAGI. There are 15 residues in the CDR3. After removal of 2 bases from V and 0 bases from J, the junction contained 2 bases not matched to a gene. CDR3 in DNA: TGTGCCAGCAGTTACCAACAGGGGAGCACAGATACGCAGTATTTT. Protein product: CASSYQQGSTDTQYF.

The rearrangement links TRBV20-1 to TRBJ1-1; D is unresolved. This CDR3 region has 10 residues. Germline CDR1 DFQATT, CDR2 SNEGSKA (reference sequence). Trimming pared 5 bases from V and 1 base from J, leaving 2 bases between. The CDR3 loop is CSAANTEAFF. The DNA of the CDR3 is TGCAGTGCTGCGAACACTGAAGCTTTCTTT.

The CDR3 reads CASMGLRQGLTGANVLTF. CDR3 DNA sequence: TGCGCCAGCATGGGATTGAGACAGGGTTTAACTGGGGCCAACGTCCTGACTTTC. V is TRBV5-1 and J is TRBJ2-6; TRBD1 matches 7 bases. Germline V gene sequence: CDR1 SGHRS, CDR2 YFSETQ. The CDR3 has 18 residues. Unmatched junction bases numbered 14, after V lost 6 bases and J lost 2 bases. The whole variable domain, remainder taken from reference TRBV5-1 and TRBJ2-6, is KAGVTQTPRYLIKTRGQQVTLSCSPISGHRSVSWYQQTPGQGLQFLFEYFSETQRNKGNFPGRFSGRQFSNSRSEMNVSTLELGDSALYLCASMGLRQGLTGANVLTFGAGSRLTVL.

With regard to this clone: An end of the junction differs from the germline gene, which may be a read error. The rearrangement uses TRBV3-1 (or the pseudogene TRBV3-2) and TRBJ2-3; D is unresolved. The CDR3 runs to 13 residues. Germline V gives CDR1 LGHDT, CDR2 YNNKEL (reference sequence). The CDR3 sequence: CASSQVRTDTQYF. Here the CDR3 DNA reads TGTGCCAGCAGCCAAGTACGCACGGATACGCAGTATTTT.

The rearrangement links TRBV7-2 to TRBJ1-5, with a weak D call TRBD1 (5 bases). V gave up 5 bases and J gave up 0 bases, with 11 bases separating them. Germline V lookup: CDR1 SGHTA, CDR2 FQGNSA. CDR3 length: 15 amino acids. CDR3 protein: CASSPTAYSNQPQHF. DNA for the CDR3: TGTGCCAGCAGCCCGACAGCTTATAGCAATCAGCCCCAGCATTTT.

The chain uses TRBV5-5 and TRBJ1-4; D possibly corresponds to TRBD1 (5 bases). Looked up from germline, CDR1 is SGHKS and CDR2 is YYEKEE (reference sequence). The CDR3 runs 15 residues. Trimming took off 4 bases at V and 6 bases at J, with 16 bases between the two ends. In nucleotides, the CDR3 is TGTGCCAGCAGCGGCGTTTCCGGGACTTATGAAAAACTGTTTTTT. Its protein is CASSGVSGTYEKLFF.

The chain's CDR3 is CASSPIPQNTEAFF. As DNA, the CDR3 is TGTGCCAGCTCACCGATCCCCCAGAACACTGAAGCTTTCTTT. V is TRBV18 and J is TRBJ1-1; no firm D call. The CDR3 extends over 14 amino acids. Per the germline V gene, CDR1 is KGHSH and CDR2 is LQKENI. Between the trimmed V and J ends, which lost 3 bases and 1 base, there was a span of 9 bases.

V usage is TRBV6-5 and J usage is TRBJ2-1; D unresolved. Deletions cut 7 bases from V and 2 bases from J, with 12 bases between. There are 14 residues in the CDR3. In germline, CDR1 is MNHEY, CDR2 SVGAGI. The CDR3 DNA is TGTGCCAGCACCCCCGGGTCCCCCTACAATGAGCAGTTCTTC. It encodes CASTPGSPYNEQFF.